Following are 19 T cell receptor beta chains from one sample sequenced in a study of long-term antiretroviral therapy in people with HIV (dated by TCRdb to between 2021 and 2024). The immunoSEQ hsTCRB v3.0 assay was used at survey level resolution to sequence the TRB variable region. This is the immuneACCESS table as TCRdb keeps it, with only in-frame sequences that have V and J called. A part of the clones is gone; compared with another copy, unresolved V genes explain less than half, and the rest is unexplained. The sample records 11,000 to 15,000 clones, nearly 90% of which are singletons. The ten top clones hold approximately 10% of the sample. This sample comprised unsorted PBMCs, obtained 6.2 years after starting antiretroviral therapy. All receptors derive from a man in his forties or fifties with HIV.

The chain employs TRBV5-1 and TRBJ2-3; TRBD2 agrees at 11 bases. With 3 bases clipped from V and 4 bases from J, the junction kept 7 bases outside the gene matches. The CDR3 has 16 amino acids. Per germline, CDR1 SGHRS and CDR2 YFSETQ. CDR3 bases: TGCGCCAGCAGCTACCAACTAGCGGGAGCGGCAGATACGCAGTATTTT. Its translation: CASSYQLAGAADTQYF.

This chain connects TRBV6-5 to TRBJ2-1; a possible D gene is TRBD2 (7 bases). Per the germline V gene, CDR1 is MNHEY and CDR2 is SVGAGI. The length of the CDR3 is 13 residues. The V and J ends lost 3 bases and 6 bases respectively, with 9 bases between them. For the CDR3, the DNA is TGTGCCAGCAGTTATGGGGGGGCCAATGAGCAGTTCTTC. Protein product: CASSYGGANEQFF.

This clone was detected only once. This chain uses TRBV27 with TRBJ2-7; D unresolved. Germline V lookup: CDR1 MNHEY, CDR2 SMNVEV (reference sequence). The CDR3 covers 14 residues. The germline V and J ends were trimmed by 7 bases and 2 bases, with 15 bases remaining between them. DNA of the CDR3: TGTGCCAGCATGGGCAGCCGGATAACCTACGAGCAGTACTTC. This codes for CASMGSRITYEQYF.

This chain joins TRBV4-3 and TRBJ2-7, with D perhaps TRBD2 (5 bases). The CDR3 extends over 13 amino acids. Germline V lookup: CDR1 LGHNA, CDR2 YSLEER. Trimming cost V 0 bases and J 3 bases, with 6 bases left between them. In DNA form, the CDR3 reads TGCGCCAGCAGCCAAGATCGGGGCTACGAGCAGTACTTC. Translating it yields CASSQDRGYEQYF.

The chain employs TRBV6-9 and TRBJ1-1; no reliable D call. Trimming stripped 4 bases from V and 1 base from J, with 1 base between. Germline V gene sequence: CDR1 MNHGY, CDR2 SVAAGI. The CDR3 is made up of 11 amino acids. The CDR3 DNA reads as TGTGCCAGCAGTTCGAACACTGAAGCTTTCTTT. It translates to CASSSNTEAFF.

The CDR3 here is CASSLGQFNEKLFF. CDR3 coding DNA: TGTGCCAGCAGCTTGGGACAGTTTAATGAAAAACTGTTTTTT. This rearrangement joins TRBV7-9 to TRBJ1-4; TRBD1 matches at 7 bases. Germline V gives CDR1 SEHNR, CDR2 FQNEAQ (reference sequence). This CDR3 region has 14 residues. Trimming removed 3 bases from V and 4 bases from J; junction bases left unmatched: 2.

The rearrangement joins TRBV28 to TRBJ2-1, with D perhaps TRBD1 (6 bases). Trimming pared 5 bases from V and 0 bases from J, leaving 11 bases between. Germline V CDR1 and CDR2: MDHEN, SYDVKM. This CDR3 has 15 amino acids. Here the CDR3 reads CASSKEDSSYNEQFF. Here the CDR3 DNA reads TGTGCCAGCAGTAAGGAGGACAGCTCCTACAATGAGCAGTTCTTC.

V and J are TRBV5-6 and TRBJ2-5; 8 nucleotides line up with TRBD1. The length of the CDR3 is 15 residues. Germline V gene sequence: CDR1 SGHDT, CDR2 YYEEEE. After removal of 3 bases from V and 4 bases from J, the junction contained 8 bases not matched to a gene. CDR3 in amino acids: CASSWGQVTRETQYF. For the CDR3, the DNA is TGTGCCAGCAGCTGGGGACAGGTAACTCGAGAGACCCAGTACTTC.

The V and J genes are TRBV7-2 and TRBJ2-3; no clear D gene. The CDR3 spans 15 residues. CDR1 is SGHTA and CDR2 is FQGNSA in the germline V gene. Trimming left V 5 bases short and J 0 bases short, with 12 bases between. DNA for the CDR3: TGTGCCAGCAGCCCGCTAGGGCGTAGCACAGATACGCAGTATTTT. Translation gives CASSPLGRSTDTQYF.

The chain employs TRBV6-1 and TRBJ2-7; weak D call: TRBD1 (5 bases). Per the germline V gene, CDR1 is MNHNS and CDR2 is SASEGT. This CDR3 spans 14 amino acids. Trimming took 3 bases from V and 2 from J, leaving 11 bases between them. CDR3: CASSDEVGAYEQYF. The CDR3 DNA follows: TGTGCCAGCAGTGACGAGGTAGGGGCCTACGAGCAGTACTTC.

The chain links TRBV27 to TRBJ1-3, with 7 bases fitting TRBD1. V lost 6 bases to trimming and J lost 0 bases; unmatched junction nucleotides: 8. CDR3 length: 16 residues. Germline-derived CDR1 and CDR2 are MNHEY and SMNVEV (reference sequence). The CDR3 reads CASRSGQLISGNTIYF. DNA for the CDR3: TGTGCCAGCAGATCGGGACAGCTTATCTCTGGAAACACCATATATTTT.

The chain combines TRBV9 with TRBJ1-5; no clear D gene. This CDR3 is built from 13 residues. V was pared by 4 bases and J by 6 bases, with 11 bases between. CDR1 SGDLS and CDR2 YYNGEE come from the germline V gene. The CDR3 DNA reads as TGTGCCAGCAGCCTAGCCCCGGGTCAGCCCCAGCATTTT. Its translation: CASSLAPGQPQHF.

CDR3 nucleotides: TGTGCCAGCAGCACTATAACGGGGAACACTGAAGCTTTCTTT. Protein sequence: CASSTITGNTEAFF. The gene calls are TRBV5-5 and TRBJ1-1; D remains unclear. The CDR3 covers 14 residues. Germline V gene lookup returns CDR1 SGHKS and CDR2 YYEKEE (reference sequence). V lost 4 bases to trimming and J lost 1 base, with 11 bases between them.

The chain links TRBV9 to TRBJ2-3; 7 bases map to TRBD2. The junction had 19 bases not matched to a gene; V was cut back by 3 bases and J by 0 bases. This CDR3 is built from 20 residues. Germline-derived CDR1 and CDR2 are SGDLS and YYNGEE. The CDR3 DNA sequence: TGTGCCAGCAGCGGTCCTTGGAAATCAAGCGGGGCCTCTAGCACAGATACGCAGTATTTT. Its translation: CASSGPWKSSGASSTDTQYF. Drawing the rest from reference TRBV9 and TRBJ2-3, the complete variable domain is DSGVTQTPKHLITATGQRVTLRCSPRSGDLSVYWYQQSLDQGLQFLIQYYNGEERAKGNILERFSAQQFPDLHSELNLSSLELGDSALYFCASSGPWKSSGASSTDTQYFGPGTRLTVL.

The chain carries TRBV19 and TRBJ1-2; the D gene is possibly TRBD1 (6 bases). V lost 5 bases and J 2 bases, leaving 12 bases between the germline ends. The CDR3 is made up of 14 amino acids. CDR1 and CDR2 from the germline V gene are LNHDA and SQIVND (reference sequence). The CDR3 DNA is TGTGCCAGTAGTCCATTCGACAGGAACTATGGCTACACCTTC. Protein sequence: CASSPFDRNYGYTF.

The chain links TRBV20-1 to TRBJ2-7; no clear D gene. This CDR3 contains 10 residues. Between the trimmed V and J ends, which lost 6 bases and 3 bases, there was a span of 6 bases. Germline V gene sequence: CDR1 DFQATT, CDR2 SNEGSKA (reference sequence). The CDR3 is CSAAHYEQYF. CDR3 in DNA: TGCAGTGCCGCGCACTACGAGCAGTACTTC.

V and J are TRBV6-6 and TRBJ2-5, with unresolved D. This CDR3 has 13 residues. V dropped 2 bases and J dropped 2 bases, with 6 bases sitting between them. Germline CDR1 reads MNHNY; CDR2 reads SVGAGI (reference sequence). In nucleotides, the CDR3 is TGTGCCAGCAGTTACGGGCCGCAAGAGACCCAGTACTTC. It translates to CASSYGPQETQYF.

In the case of this clone: This sample includes further DNA sequences coding for the same CDR3. CDR3 in DNA: TGCGCCAGCAGCCCCGATAGGGACACAGATACGCAGTATTTT. Translating gives CASSPDRDTDTQYF. The rearrangement links TRBV4-3 to TRBJ2-3; D remains unclear. Per the germline V gene, CDR1 is LGHNA and CDR2 is YSLEER. CDR3 length: 14 residues. V was shortened by 4 bases and J by 2 bases, with 10 bases between the two germline ends.

The chain recombines TRBV5-4 with TRBJ2-5, with D perhaps matching TRBD2 (7 bases). CDR1 and CDR2 (germline): SGHNT, YYREEE (reference sequence). CDR3 length equals 14 residues. The V end lost 2 bases, the J end lost 4 bases, and 12 bases lay between the germline ends. CDR3 amino acids: CASSLGGGGETQYF. CDR3 nucleotide sequence: TGTGCCAGCAGCTTAGGGGGAGGGGGAGAGACCCAGTACTTC.